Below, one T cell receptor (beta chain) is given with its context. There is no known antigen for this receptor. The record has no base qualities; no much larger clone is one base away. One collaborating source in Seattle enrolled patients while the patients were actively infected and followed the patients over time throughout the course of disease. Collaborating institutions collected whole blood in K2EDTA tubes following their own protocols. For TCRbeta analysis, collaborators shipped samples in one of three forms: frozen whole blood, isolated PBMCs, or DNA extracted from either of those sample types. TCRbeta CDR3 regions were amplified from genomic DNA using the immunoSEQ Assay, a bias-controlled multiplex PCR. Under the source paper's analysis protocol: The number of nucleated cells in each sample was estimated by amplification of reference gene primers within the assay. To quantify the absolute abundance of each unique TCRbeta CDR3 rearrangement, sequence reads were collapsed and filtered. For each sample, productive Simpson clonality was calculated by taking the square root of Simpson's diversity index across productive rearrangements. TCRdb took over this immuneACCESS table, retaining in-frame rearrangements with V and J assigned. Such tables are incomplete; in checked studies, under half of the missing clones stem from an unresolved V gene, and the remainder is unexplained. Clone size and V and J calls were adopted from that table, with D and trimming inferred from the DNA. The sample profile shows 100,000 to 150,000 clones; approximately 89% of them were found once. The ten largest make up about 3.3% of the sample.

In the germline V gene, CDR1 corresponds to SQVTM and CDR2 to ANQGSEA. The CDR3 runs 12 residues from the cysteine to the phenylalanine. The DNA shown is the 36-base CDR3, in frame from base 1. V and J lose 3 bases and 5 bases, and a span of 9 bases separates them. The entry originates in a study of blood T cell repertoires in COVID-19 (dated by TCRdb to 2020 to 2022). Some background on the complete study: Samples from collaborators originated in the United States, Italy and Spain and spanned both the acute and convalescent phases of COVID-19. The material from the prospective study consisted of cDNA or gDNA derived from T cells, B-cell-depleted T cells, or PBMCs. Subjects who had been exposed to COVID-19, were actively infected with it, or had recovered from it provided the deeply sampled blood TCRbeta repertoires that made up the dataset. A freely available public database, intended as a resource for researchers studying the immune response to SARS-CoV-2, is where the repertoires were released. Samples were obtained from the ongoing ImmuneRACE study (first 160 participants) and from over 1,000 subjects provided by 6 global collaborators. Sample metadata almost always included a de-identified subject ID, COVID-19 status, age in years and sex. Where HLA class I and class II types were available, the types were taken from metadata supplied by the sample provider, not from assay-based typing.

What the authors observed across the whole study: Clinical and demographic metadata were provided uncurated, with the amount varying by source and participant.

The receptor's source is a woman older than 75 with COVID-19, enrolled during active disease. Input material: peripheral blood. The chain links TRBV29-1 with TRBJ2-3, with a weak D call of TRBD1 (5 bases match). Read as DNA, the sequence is TGCAGCGTTGACGCTAGGGGAGATACGCAGTATTTT. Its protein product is CSVDARGDTQYF.